This T cell receptor (beta chain) stems from a study of blood T cells in healthy people across ages. Regarding the study as a whole: Naive and antigen-experienced cells were not separated, limiting conclusive comparison.

Then a second PCR, running about 6 to 12 cycles, was carried out with a sample-barcoded 5' primer and a J-beta primer mix. TCRdb passed the 5' RACE reads through MiXCR, listing each CDR3 protein once. The data contain roughly 2 million distinct CDR3 sequences, around 48% of them singletons. With regard to this clonotype: Its antigen is still unknown.

This TCR was sampled from a woman aged 35 to 49 in good health. The sample taken for sequencing was blood.

Here the CDR3 reads CASNRRGRTDTQYF. CDR3 in DNA: TGTGCCAGCAACAGGCGGGGTAGGACAGATACGCAGTATTTT. The chain uses TRBV13 and TRBJ2-3; the D gene is possibly TRBD2 (6 bases). The CDR3 is made up of 14 amino acids. Between the trimmed V and J ends, which lost 7 bases and 3 bases, there was a span of 14 bases. Germline CDR1 is PRHDT and CDR2 is FYEKMQ (reference sequence).